This T cell receptor beta chain was obtained from a study of cytotoxic CD8 clonotypes in ibrutinib-treated CLL. Study information: Of the patients, about a dozen were relapsed/refractory, under 16 treatment-naive and fewer than 18 IGHV unmutated. Treatment had run for a median about 11 months, range 6 to 36, when response samples were taken.

Investigators sought sequencing depths of between 1 in 200,000 and 1 in 1 million T cells. Clones were sequenced by immunoSEQ multiplex PCR, and TCRdb holds only the in-frame ones, with some missing. The table includes fewer than 35,000 clones, around 52% detected once. A note on this clone: The antigen is undetermined.

General study points: Public clonotypes were uncommon and contracted or stayed stable on treatment.

The CDR3 sequence is 16 residues long. Germline V gene lookup returns CDR1 MDHEN and CDR2 SYDVKM. V lost 3 bases to trimming and J lost 3 bases; unmatched junction nucleotides: 10. The chain is built from TRBV28 and TRBJ2-7; 8 bases align to TRBD1. The clonotype comes from a human donor with chronic lymphocytic leukemia. The sample in question was PBMCs, obtained before ibrutinib treatment. CDR3 DNA sequence: TGTGCCAGCAGTTTGATCTCCGGGACAGGCGACTACGAGCAGTACTTC. Protein: CASSLISGTGDYEQYF.